This T cell receptor (beta chain) was sequenced for a study of blood T cell repertoires in COVID-19. About the study: Acute-phase and convalescent COVID-19 samples originated in the United States, Italy and Spain. From T cells, B-cell-depleted T cells, or PBMCs came the material, which was cDNA or gDNA.

Trimming shortened V by 6 bases and J by 9 bases, and 12 bases separated the two germline ends. CDR3 size: 12 residues. TCRdb keeps only in-frame clones here, not all; method: immunoSEQ multiplex PCR. The sample consists of hundreds of thousands of clones, roughly 88% of them appearing once. This clonotype was obtained from a woman aged 25 to 45 with active or convalescent COVID-19. This sequence joins TRBV12-3 or TRBV12-4 and TRBJ2-1; D might be TRBD2 (6 bases). Sample: peripheral blood. CDR3 protein: CASSVGGFEQFF. The CDR3 DNA reads TGTGCCAGCAGCGTCGGGGGATTTGAGCAGTTCTTC.